The TCR beta chain under discussion was sequenced for a study of glioma-infiltrating T cells. Study-wide context: Sequencing aimed for about 4- to 11-fold coverage of about 940,000 peripheral T cells.

The CDR3 loop spans 15 amino acids. CDR1 and CDR2 (germline): LGHDT, YNNKEL (reference sequence). In regard to this clonotype: The germline gene is not matched at one end of the junction; a read error may be the cause.

The iRepertoire nested amplicon-rescue multiplex PCR amplified TCR alpha and beta CDR3s from RNA. For one-step reverse transcription and amplification, roughly 95-400 ng of tissue mRNA or PBMC total RNA was used. One entry per CDR3 protein, called by TCRdb with MiXCR from the multiplex PCR reads. The top ten hold more than 10% of the sample, which has more than 350,000 distinct CDR3 sequences, 41% seen once. Material: glioma tissue, nonneoplastic brain tissue, or PBMCs (not recorded which). J is TRBJ2-3 and V is TRBV3-1; the D gene is possibly TRBD2 (5 bases). This TCR derives from a human donor with low-grade glioma or glioblastoma, undergoing nonglioma brain surgery, or in good health (not recorded which). CDR3: CASSHLAGPTDTEYF. The DNA for the CDR3 is TGTGCCAGCAGCCATCTAGCAGGACCCACAGATACGGAGTATTTT.